The rows below give T cell receptor beta chains drawn from one sample of a study of cytomegalovirus exposure and HLA in healthy donors. Sequenced by immunoSEQ multiplex PCR; TCRdb stores in-frame clones only, minus some. The sample lists approximately 100,000 clones; under 90% were seen once. Sequencing used PBMCs. These receptors originate from a woman aged 25 to 39 in good health and CMV-seronegative. Both conserved end residues are part of each CDR3. The D gene is left open where the match is weak. The size of a clone is reported for some rows only, either as once, few or many, or as a class for expanded clones.

DNA	CDR3	D	V	size	J
TGCGCCAGCAGCTGGCGGGGCCAAACTAGCACAGATACGCAGTATTTT	CASSWRGQTSTDTQYF	NA	TRBV5-1	few	TRBJ2-3
TGCGCCAGCAGCCCTGTAAGGACAGGAGGGCCGAACACTGAAGCTTTCTTT	CASSPVRTGGPNTEAFF	TRBD1	TRBV5-1	NA	TRBJ1-1
TGTGCCAGCAGCTTGTCTGCGGGAGGTTACGAGCAGTACTTC	CASSLSAGGYEQYF	TRBD2	TRBV5-8	NA	TRBJ2-7
TGTGCCAGCAGCGTTCGTGCACAGAACACTGAAGCTTTCTTT	CASSVRAQNTEAFF	NA	TRBV9	NA	TRBJ1-1
TGTGCCAGCACCAATGGACAGGGGGCAATTGGAACCGGGGAGCTGTTTTTT	CASTNGQGAIGTGELFF	TRBD1	TRBV18	NA	TRBJ2-2
TGTGCCAGCAGCTCGGTGGGGAGCCCAGATAGGGGCTACACCTTC	CASSSVGSPDRGYTF	NA	TRBV5-4	NA	TRBJ1-2
TGTGCCAGCAGTGAACGGACTAGCACCAAAGAGACCCAGTACTTC	CASSERTSTKETQYF	TRBD2	TRBV2	NA	TRBJ2-5
TGCAGCGTAGGACTAGCAGCCTACGAGCAGTACTTC	CSVGLAAYEQYF	TRBD2	TRBV29-1	NA	TRBJ2-7
TGTGCCAGCCTCAGGGATGCTGGGGCCAACGTCCTGACTTTC	CASLRDAGANVLTF	NA	TRBV7-9	NA	TRBJ2-6
TGTGCCAGCTCACCACTAGCGTCCTACAATGAGCAGTTCTTC	CASSPLASYNEQFF	NA	TRBV18	NA	TRBJ2-1
TGCAGCGCGGACTTTCCTTACAATGAGCAGTTCTTC	CSADFPYNEQFF	NA	TRBV29-1	NA	TRBJ2-1
TGTGCCAGCAGCCCCTGGATGGAGGGCACTGAAGCTTTCTTT	CASSPWMEGTEAFF	NA	TRBV9	NA	TRBJ1-1
TGTGCCAGCAGCGTCCCCACCGGGACACGTATCTACGAGCAGTACTTC	CASSVPTGTRIYEQYF	NA	TRBV9	NA	TRBJ2-7
TGTGCCAGCAGCTTGGGGTACGGGGGTCAAAATGGCTACACCTTC	CASSLGYGGQNGYTF	NA	TRBV5-6	NA	TRBJ1-2
TGTGCCTGGAGTGTCTCTACCCAGGGTGGCTACACCTTC	CAWSVSTQGGYTF	NA	TRBV30	NA	TRBJ1-2
TGTGCCAGCAAATCCCGCCACGGGGAAGAGACCCAGTACTTC	CASKSRHGEETQYF	NA	TRBV2	NA	TRBJ2-5
TGTGCCAGCAGCGCATACAGGTCAGATACGCAGTATTTT	CASSAYRSDTQYF	NA	TRBV7-9	NA	TRBJ2-3
TGTGCCAGCTCACCATTACAGGGAGGGCATGGCTACACCTTC	CASSPLQGGHGYTF	NA	TRBV18	NA	TRBJ1-2
TGCGCCAGCAGCCAAGTGCGACGGGTAGAAAGCGGCGACGAGCAGTACTTC	CASSQVRRVESGDEQYF	NA	TRBV4-1	NA	TRBJ2-7
TGTGCCAGCAGCTTTTGGACGGGGACTTACGAGCAGTACTTC	CASSFWTGTYEQYF	NA	TRBV7-2	NA	TRBJ2-7
TGTGCCAGTAGTCGGGACAGGGGAGAGACCCAGTACTTC	CASSRDRGETQYF	TRBD1	TRBV19	NA	TRBJ2-5
TGCGCCAGCAGCCAAGAATATGGGGGAAGCGGGAGGGCCGCTGAGCAGTTCTTC	CASSQEYGGSGRAAEQFF	TRBD2	TRBV4-1	NA	TRBJ2-1
TGTGCCAGCGCCCGGGACAGTGTCTACGAGCAGTACTTC	CASARDSVYEQYF	TRBD1	TRBV14	NA	TRBJ2-7
TGTGCCAGCAGCTTCCAGGGTCCCGAGCAGTACTTC	CASSFQGPEQYF	NA	TRBV7-2	NA	TRBJ2-7